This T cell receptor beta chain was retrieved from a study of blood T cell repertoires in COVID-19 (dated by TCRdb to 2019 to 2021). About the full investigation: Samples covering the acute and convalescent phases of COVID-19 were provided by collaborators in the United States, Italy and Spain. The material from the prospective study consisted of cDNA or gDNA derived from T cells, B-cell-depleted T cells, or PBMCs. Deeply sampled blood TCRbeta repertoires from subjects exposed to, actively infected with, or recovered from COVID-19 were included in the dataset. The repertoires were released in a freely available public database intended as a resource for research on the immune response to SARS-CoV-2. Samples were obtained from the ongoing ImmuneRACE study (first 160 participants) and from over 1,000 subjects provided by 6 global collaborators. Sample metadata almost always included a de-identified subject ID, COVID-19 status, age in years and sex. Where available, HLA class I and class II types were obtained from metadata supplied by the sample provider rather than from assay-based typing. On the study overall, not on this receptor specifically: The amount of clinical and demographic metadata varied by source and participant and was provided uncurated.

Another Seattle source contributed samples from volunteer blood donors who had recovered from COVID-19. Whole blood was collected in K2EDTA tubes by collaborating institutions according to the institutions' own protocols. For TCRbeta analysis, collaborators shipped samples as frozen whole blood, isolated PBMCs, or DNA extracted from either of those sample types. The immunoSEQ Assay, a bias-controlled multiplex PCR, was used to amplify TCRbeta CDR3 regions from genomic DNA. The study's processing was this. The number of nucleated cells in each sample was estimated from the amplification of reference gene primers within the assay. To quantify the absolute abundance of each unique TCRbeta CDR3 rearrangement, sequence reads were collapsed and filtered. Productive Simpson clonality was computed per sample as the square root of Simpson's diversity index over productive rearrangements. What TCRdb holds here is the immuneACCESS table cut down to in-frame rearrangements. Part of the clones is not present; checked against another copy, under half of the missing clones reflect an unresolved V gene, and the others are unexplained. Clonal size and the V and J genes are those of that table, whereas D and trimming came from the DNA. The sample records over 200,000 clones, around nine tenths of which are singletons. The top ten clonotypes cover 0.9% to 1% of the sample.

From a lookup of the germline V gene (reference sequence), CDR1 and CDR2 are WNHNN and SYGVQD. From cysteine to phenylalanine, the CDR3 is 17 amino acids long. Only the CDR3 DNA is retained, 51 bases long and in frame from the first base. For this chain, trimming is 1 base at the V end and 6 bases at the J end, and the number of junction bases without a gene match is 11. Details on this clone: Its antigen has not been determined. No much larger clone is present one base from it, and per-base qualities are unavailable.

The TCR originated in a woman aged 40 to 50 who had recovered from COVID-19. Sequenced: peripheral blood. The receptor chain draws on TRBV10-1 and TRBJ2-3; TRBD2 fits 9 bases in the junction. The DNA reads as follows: TGCGCCAGCAGTGAGTGGTCGGCGGGAGGGCCATGGGATACGCAGTATTTT. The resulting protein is CASSEWSAGGPWDTQYF.